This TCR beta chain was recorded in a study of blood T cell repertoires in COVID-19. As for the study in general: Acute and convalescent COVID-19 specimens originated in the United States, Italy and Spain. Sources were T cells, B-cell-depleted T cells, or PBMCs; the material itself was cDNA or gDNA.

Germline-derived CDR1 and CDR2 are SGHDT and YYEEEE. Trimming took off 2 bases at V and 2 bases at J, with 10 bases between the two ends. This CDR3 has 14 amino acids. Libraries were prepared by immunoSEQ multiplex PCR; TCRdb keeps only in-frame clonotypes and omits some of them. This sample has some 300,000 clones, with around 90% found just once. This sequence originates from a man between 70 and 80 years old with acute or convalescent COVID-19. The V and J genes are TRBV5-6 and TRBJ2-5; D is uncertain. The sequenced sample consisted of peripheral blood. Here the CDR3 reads CASSFSSTQETQYF. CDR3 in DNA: TGTGCCAGCAGCTTTTCGAGTACTCAAGAGACCCAGTACTTC.